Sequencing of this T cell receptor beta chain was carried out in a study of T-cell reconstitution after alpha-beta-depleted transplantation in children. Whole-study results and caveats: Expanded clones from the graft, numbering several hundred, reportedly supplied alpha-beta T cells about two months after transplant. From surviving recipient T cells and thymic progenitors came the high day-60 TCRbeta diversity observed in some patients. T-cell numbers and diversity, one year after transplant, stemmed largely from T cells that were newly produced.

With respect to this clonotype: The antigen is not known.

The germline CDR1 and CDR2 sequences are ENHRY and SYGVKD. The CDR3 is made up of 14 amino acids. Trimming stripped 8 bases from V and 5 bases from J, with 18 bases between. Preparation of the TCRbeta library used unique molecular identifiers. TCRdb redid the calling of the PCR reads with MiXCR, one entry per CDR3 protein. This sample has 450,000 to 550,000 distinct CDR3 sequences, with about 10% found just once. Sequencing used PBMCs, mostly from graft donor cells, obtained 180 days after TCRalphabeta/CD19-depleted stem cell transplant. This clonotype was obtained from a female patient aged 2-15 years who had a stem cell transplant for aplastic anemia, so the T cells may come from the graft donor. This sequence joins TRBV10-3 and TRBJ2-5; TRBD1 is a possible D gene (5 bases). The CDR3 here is CAIGRDQGRETQYF. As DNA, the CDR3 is TGTGCCATCGGGCGAGATCAGGGTCGGGAGACCCAGTACTTC.